The subject of this entry is one TCR beta chain. Its antigen is still unknown. TCRdb's table, derived via immunoSEQ multiplex PCR, lists solely in-frame clones and lacks some. The sample gives about 2,200,000 clones, about 92% of which show up once; about 1.5% is in the top ten. Positively selected for CCR7, the CD45RO-negative cells used as naive CD8 cells excluded terminally differentiated effector memory CD45RA+ cells. This sample was taken from a study of shared clonotypes between healthy human individuals. Study overall: There were three CD4 naive, three CD4 memory, two CD8 naive and one CD8 memory plates per donor.

Study outcomes and limitations: Non-shared clonotypes showed lower generation probabilities than clonotypes common to all four donors.

Germline CDR1 reads SGDLS; CDR2 reads YYNGEE. CDR3 size: 11 residues. V lost 4 bases, J lost 6 bases, and 8 bases lay in between. The chain is built from TRBV9 and TRBJ2-7; D uncertain. The clonotype originates from a man between 18 and 29 years old in good health. Some clones in this sample may be carry-over from other donors' samples. The sequencing sample was made of naive CD8+ T cells from PBMCs. CDR3: CASSSTSEQYF. In DNA, the CDR3 is TGTGCCAGCAGCTCCACTTCCGAGCAGTACTTC.